A selection of T cell receptor beta chains follows, all from one sample in a study of blood T cell repertoires in COVID-19. Repertoires were generated with immunoSEQ multiplex PCR, while TCRdb's copy carries only in-frame clones and drops some. The sample shows about 120,000 clones, approximately 80% of them seen only once. The sample comprised peripheral blood. The receptors were sampled from an older woman with acute or convalescent COVID-19. Both conserved end residues are trimmed from each CDR3.

V gene: TRBV11-2; CDR3 length: 13; CDR3 protein: ASSSSGGVNTEAF
V gene: TRBV10-3; CDR3 length: 11; CDR3 protein: AISEPPPFEQF
V gene: TRBV12-3/TRBV12-4; CDR3 length: 11; CDR3 protein: ASSQNSNQPQH
V gene: TRBV7-9; CDR3 length: 11; CDR3 protein: ASSSRGYGGYT
V gene: TRBV13; CDR3 length: 13; CDR3 protein: ASSRPRTGGPEAF
V gene: TRBV7-2; CDR3 length: 13; CDR3 protein: ASSLARTLNEKLF
V gene: TRBV6-2/TRBV6-3; CDR3 length: 11; CDR3 protein: ASSWGRRQPQH
V gene: TRBV3-1/TRBV3-2; CDR3 length: 16; CDR3 protein: ASSGRLAGGTLYNEQF
V gene: TRBV4-1; CDR3 length: 14; CDR3 protein: ASSQTGTGGNYGYT
V gene: TRBV6-5; CDR3 length: 12; CDR3 protein: ASSYSRDTDEQF
V gene: TRBV4-1; CDR3 length: 12; CDR3 protein: ASKLDRGQDEQF
V gene: TRBV20-1; CDR3 length: 9; CDR3 protein: SVDSYNEQF
V gene: TRBV18; CDR3 length: 15; CDR3 protein: ASSPYPPGGENTEAF
V gene: TRBV10-3; CDR3 length: 14; CDR3 protein: AISEWDSSYNSPLH
V gene: TRBV6-5; CDR3 length: 13; CDR3 protein: ASSSTGGNYNEQF
V gene: TRBV11-2; CDR3 length: 9; CDR3 protein: ASSSSDTQY
V gene: TRBV7-9; CDR3 length: 11; CDR3 protein: ASSPTSSDTQY
V gene: TRBV4-2; CDR3 length: 12; CDR3 protein: ASSQGGQDTEAF
V gene: TRBV27; CDR3 length: 13; CDR3 protein: ASSLQGRVSDGYT
V gene: TRBV6-5; CDR3 length: 11; CDR3 protein: ASRRQPAYEQY
V gene: TRBV7-2; CDR3 length: 10; CDR3 protein: ASSPDSRRAF
V gene: TRBV5-1; CDR3 length: 13; CDR3 protein: ASSESGFHTDTQY
V gene: TRBV30; CDR3 length: 12; CDR3 protein: AWSGRYTGNTIY
V gene: TRBV4-1; CDR3 length: 14; CDR3 protein: ASSQGTTRSRETQY
V gene: TRBV5-1; CDR3 length: 13; CDR3 protein: ASSPTSGGSETQY
V gene: TRBV11-3; CDR3 length: 14; CDR3 protein: ASSLGQGPGYEKLF
V gene: TRBV2; CDR3 length: 12; CDR3 protein: ASSGARRNTEAF